This T cell receptor beta chain was identified during a study of OX40 agonist ivuxolimab in advanced cancers. On the study more broadly: Ivuxolimab is an agonistic anti-OX40 (CD134) antibody, and patients were treated with it. Findings of the study overall: The authors also found low normalized T-cell clonal expansion in some nonresponders. Averaging showed that CD8+ T cells had more expanded clones than CD4+ did.

Regarding this clone: Its antigen is currently unknown.

The table came from immunoSEQ multiplex PCR; TCRdb's copy has only in-frame clones and leaves some out. The profile shows tens of thousands of clones, 89% of them singletons. Germline CDR1 SGHVS, CDR2 FNYEAQ. The CDR3 consists of 14 residues. V lost 1 base, J lost 3 bases, and 10 bases lay in between. This TCR derives from an adult with an advanced solid tumor such as melanoma, head and neck, liver or kidney cancer. Sequences were derived from CD4+ or CD8+ T cells sorted from blood, sampled in a trial of the OX40 agonist ivuxolimab. V and J are TRBV7-6 and TRBJ2-7; D is perhaps TRBD1 (5 bases). The CDR3 loop is CASSLGGSIYEQYF. The DNA of the CDR3 is TGTGCCAGCAGCTTAGGGGGCTCTATCTACGAGCAGTACTTC.